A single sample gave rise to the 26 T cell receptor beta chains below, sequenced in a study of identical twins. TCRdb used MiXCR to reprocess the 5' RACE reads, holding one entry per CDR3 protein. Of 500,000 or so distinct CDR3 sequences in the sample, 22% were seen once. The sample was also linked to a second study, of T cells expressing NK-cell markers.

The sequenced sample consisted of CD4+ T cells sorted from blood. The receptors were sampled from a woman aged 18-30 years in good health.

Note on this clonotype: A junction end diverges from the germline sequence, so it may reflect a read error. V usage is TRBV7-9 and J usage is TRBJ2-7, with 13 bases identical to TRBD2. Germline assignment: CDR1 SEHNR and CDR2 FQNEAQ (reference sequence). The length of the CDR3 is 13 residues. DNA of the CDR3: TGTGCCAGCAGCCCTCCGGGACTAGCGGGATCGGACTTC. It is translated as CASSPPGLAGSDF.

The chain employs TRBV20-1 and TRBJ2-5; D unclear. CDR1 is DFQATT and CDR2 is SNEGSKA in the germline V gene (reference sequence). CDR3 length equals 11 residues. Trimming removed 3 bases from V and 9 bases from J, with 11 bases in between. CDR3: CSARDHKAQYF. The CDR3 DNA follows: TGCAGTGCTAGGGATCATAAGGCCCAGTACTTC.

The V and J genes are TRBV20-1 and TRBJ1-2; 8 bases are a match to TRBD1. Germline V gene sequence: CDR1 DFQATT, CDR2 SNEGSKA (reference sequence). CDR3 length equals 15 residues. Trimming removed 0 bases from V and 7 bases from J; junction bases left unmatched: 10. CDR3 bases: TGCAGTGCTAGAGATCACCAGCAGGGGGCGGTTGGCTACACCTTC. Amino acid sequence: CSARDHQQGAVGYTF.

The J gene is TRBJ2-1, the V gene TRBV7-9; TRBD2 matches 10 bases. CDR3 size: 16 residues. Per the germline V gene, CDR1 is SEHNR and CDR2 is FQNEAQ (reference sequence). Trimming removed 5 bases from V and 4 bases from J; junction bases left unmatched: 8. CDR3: CASSRLAGVMYNEQFF. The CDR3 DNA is TGTGCCAGCAGCCGGCTAGCGGGAGTTATGTACAATGAGCAGTTCTTC.

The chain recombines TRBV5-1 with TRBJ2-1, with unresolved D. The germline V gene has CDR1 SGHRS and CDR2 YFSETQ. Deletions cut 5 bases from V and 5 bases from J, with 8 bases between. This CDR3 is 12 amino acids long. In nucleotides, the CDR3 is TGCGCCAGCAGTCCCACTAACAATGAGCAGTTCTTC. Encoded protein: CASSPTNNEQFF.

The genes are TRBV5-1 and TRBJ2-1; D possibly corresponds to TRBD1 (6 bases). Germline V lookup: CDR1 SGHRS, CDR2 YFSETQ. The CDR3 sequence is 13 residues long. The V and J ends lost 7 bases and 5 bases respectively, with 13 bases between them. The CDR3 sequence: CASALGDNNEQFF. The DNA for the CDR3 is TGCGCCAGCGCTTTAGGGGACAACAATGAGCAGTTCTTC.

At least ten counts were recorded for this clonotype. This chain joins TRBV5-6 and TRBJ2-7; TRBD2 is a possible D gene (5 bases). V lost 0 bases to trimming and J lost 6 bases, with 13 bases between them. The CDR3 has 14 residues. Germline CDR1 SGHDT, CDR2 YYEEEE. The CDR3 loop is CASSLEGGRGEQYF. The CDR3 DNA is TGTGCCAGCAGCTTGGAAGGTGGACGGGGCGAGCAGTACTTC. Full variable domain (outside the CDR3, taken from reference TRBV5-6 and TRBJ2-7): DAGVTQSPTHLIKTRGQQVTLRCSPKSGHDTVSWYQQALGQGPQFIFQYYEEEERQRGNFPDRFSGHQFPNYSSELNVNALLLGDSALYLCASSLEGGRGEQYFGPGTRLTVT.

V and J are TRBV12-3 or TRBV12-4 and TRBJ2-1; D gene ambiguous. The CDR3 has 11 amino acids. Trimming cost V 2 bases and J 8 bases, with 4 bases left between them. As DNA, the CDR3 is TGTGCCAGCAGTTTATTCCATGAGCAGTTCTTC. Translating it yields CASSLFHEQFF.

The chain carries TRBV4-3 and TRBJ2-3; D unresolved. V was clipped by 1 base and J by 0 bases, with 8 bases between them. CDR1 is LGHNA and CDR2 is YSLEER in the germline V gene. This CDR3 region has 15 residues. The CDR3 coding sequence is TGCGCCAGCAGCCAAGGTGGATTTAGCACAGATACGCAGTATTTT. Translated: CASSQGGFSTDTQYF.

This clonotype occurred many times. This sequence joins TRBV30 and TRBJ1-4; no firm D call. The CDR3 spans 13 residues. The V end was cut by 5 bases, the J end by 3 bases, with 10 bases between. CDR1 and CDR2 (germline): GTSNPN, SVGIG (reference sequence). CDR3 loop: CAWAVSSNEKLFF. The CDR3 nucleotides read TGTGCCTGGGCGGTTTCATCTAATGAAAAACTGTTTTTT.

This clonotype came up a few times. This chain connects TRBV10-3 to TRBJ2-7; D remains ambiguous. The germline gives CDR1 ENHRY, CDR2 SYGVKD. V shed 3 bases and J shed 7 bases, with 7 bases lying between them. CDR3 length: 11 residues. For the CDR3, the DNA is TGTGCCATCAGTGACCTACGGGAGCAGTACTTC. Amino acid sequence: CAISDLREQYF.

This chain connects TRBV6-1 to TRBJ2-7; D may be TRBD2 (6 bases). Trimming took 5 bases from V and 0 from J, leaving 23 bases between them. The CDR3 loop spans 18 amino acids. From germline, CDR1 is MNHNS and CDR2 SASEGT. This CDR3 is CASSPWQEGRSSSYEQYF. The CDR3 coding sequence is TGTGCCAGCAGTCCCTGGCAGGAGGGGCGATCCAGCTCCTACGAGCAGTACTTC.

Written as DNA, the CDR3 is TGTGCCAGCAGCTTAGTACTCCTCAGGGCGGAGACCCAGTACTTC. Translating it yields CASSLVLLRAETQYF. J is TRBJ2-5 and V is TRBV7-9; D may be TRBD1 (5 bases). The CDR3 spans 15 residues. V gave up 1 base and J gave up 5 bases, with 14 bases separating them. Per germline, CDR1 SEHNR and CDR2 FQNEAQ (reference sequence).

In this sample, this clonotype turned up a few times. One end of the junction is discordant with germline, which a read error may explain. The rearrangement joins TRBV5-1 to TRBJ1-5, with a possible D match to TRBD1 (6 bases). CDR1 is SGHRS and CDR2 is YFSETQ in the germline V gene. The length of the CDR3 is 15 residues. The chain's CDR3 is CASSLEGGGNQPQHF. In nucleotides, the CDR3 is TGTGCCAGCTCCCTGGAGGGGGGGGGCAATCAGCCCCAGCATTTT. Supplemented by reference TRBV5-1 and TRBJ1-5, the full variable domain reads KAGVTQTPRYLIKTRGQQVTLSCSPISGHRSVSWYQQTPGQGLQFLFEYFSETQRNKGNFPGRFSGRQFSNSRSEMNVSTLELGDSALYLCASSLEGGGNQPQHFGDGTRLSIL.

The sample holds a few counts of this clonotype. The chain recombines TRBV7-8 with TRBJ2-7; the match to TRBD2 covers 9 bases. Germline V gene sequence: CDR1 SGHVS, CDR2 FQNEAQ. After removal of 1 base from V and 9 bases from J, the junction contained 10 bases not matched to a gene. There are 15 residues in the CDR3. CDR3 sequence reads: CASSLGSLAGMWQYF. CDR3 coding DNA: TGTGCCAGCAGCTTAGGGTCGCTAGCGGGGATGTGGCAGTACTTC. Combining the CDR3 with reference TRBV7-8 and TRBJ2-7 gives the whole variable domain GAGVSQSPRYKVAKRGQDVALRCDPISGHVSLFWYQQALGQGPEFLTYFQNEAQLDKSGLPSDRFFAERPEGSVSTLKIQRTQQEDSAVYLCASSLGSLAGMWQYFGPGTRLTVT.

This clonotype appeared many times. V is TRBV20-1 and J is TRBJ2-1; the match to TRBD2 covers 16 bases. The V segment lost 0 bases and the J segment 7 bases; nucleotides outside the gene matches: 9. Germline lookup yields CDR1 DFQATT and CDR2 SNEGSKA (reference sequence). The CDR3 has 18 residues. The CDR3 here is CSAREGLAGGSLWNEQFF. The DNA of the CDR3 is TGCAGTGCTAGAGAGGGACTAGCGGGAGGGTCCCTGTGGAATGAGCAGTTCTTC.

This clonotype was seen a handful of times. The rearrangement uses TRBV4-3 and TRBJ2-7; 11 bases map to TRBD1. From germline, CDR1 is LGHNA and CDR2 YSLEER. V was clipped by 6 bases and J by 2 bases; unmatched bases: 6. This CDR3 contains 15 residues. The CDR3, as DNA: TGCGCCAGCAGTCTACAGGGACAGGGGGCCTACGAGCAGTACTTC. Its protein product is CASSLQGQGAYEQYF.

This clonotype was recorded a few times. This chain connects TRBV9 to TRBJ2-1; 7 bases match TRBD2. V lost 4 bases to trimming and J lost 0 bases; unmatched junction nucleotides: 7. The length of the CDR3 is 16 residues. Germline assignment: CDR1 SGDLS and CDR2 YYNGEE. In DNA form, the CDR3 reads TGTGCCAGCAGCTCCCCGGGCGGGGGCTCCTACAATGAGCAGTTCTTC. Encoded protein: CASSSPGGGSYNEQFF.

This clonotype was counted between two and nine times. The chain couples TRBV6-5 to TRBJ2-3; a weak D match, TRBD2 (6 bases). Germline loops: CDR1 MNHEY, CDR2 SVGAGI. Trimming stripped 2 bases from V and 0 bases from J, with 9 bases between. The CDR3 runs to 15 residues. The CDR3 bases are TGTGCCAGCAGTTACAGGCGGGATAGCACAGATACGCAGTATTTT. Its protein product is CASSYRRDSTDTQYF.

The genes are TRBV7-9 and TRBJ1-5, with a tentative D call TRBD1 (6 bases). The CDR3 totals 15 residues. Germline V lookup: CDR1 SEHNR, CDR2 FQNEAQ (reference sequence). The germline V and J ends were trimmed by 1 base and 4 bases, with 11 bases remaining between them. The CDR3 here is CASSLEGGLNQPQHF. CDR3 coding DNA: TGTGCCAGCAGCTTAGAGGGGGGACTTAATCAGCCCCAGCATTTT.

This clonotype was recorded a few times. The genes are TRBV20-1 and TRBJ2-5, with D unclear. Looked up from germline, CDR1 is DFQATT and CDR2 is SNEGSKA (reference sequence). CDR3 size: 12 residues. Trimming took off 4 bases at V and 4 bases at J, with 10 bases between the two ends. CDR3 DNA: TGCAGTGCTACCCCAGGTCGAGAGACCCAGTACTTC. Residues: CSATPGRETQYF.

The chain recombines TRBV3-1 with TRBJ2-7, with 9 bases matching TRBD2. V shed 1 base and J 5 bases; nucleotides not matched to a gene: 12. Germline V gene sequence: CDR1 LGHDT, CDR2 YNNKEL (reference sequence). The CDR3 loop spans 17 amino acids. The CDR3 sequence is CASSQAVLGGRAHEQYF. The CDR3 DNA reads TGTGCCAGCAGCCAAGCCGTACTGGGCGGGAGGGCCCACGAGCAGTACTTC.

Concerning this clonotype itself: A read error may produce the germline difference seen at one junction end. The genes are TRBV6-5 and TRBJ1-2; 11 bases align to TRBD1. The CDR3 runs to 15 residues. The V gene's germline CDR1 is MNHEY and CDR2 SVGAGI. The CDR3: CASSYRWTGGRGHTF. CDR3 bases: TGTGCCAGCAGTTACCGCTGGACAGGGGGCCGTGGCCACACCTTC.

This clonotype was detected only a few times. The CDR3, as DNA: TGCAGTGCTAGGTGGGGAGACGGTGTATTGAATGAGCAGTTCTTC. Its protein is CSARWGDGVLNEQFF. This chain uses TRBV20-1 with TRBJ2-1, with a tentative D call TRBD2 (5 bases). Trimming stripped 3 bases from V and 7 bases from J, with 19 bases between. Germline V lookup: CDR1 DFQATT, CDR2 SNEGSKA (reference sequence). The CDR3 is made up of 15 amino acids.

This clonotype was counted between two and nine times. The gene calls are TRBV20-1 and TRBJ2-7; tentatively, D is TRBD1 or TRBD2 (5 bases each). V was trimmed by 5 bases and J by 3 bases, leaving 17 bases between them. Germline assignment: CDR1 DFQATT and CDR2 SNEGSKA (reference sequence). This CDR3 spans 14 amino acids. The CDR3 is CSASARDGVYEQYF. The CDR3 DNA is TGCAGTGCTTCGGCTCGGGACGGAGTCTACGAGCAGTACTTC.

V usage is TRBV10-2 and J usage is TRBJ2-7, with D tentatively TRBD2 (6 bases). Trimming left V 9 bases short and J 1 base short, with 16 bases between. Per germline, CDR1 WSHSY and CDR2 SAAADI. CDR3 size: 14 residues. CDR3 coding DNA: TGCGCCAGTCACAGCTCCGGGACTTCCTACGAGCAGTACTTC. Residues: CASHSSGTSYEQYF.